These 21 T cell receptor beta chains were sequenced from one sample in a study of blood T cell repertoires in COVID-19. Sequenced by immunoSEQ multiplex PCR; TCRdb stores in-frame clones only, minus some. The sample lists approximately 72,000 clones; more than 80% were seen once. The sample taken for sequencing was peripheral blood. The receptors derive from an elderly woman with active or convalescent COVID-19.

This clone was observed a handful of times. This chain joins TRBV7-9 and TRBJ1-2; D might be TRBD1 (5 bases). The CDR3 is 13 residues long. Germline CDR1 reads SEHNR; CDR2 reads FQNEAQ (reference sequence). With 4 bases removed from V and 4 bases from J, the gap between germline ends came to 10 bases. Here the CDR3 reads CASSSGETYGYTF. The DNA for the CDR3 is TGTGCCAGCAGCTCGGGGGAGACCTATGGCTACACCTTC.

This rearrangement joins TRBV29-1 to TRBJ2-2, with 7 bases identical to TRBD1. The germline CDR1 and CDR2 sequences are SQVTM and ANQGSEA. V trimming: 3 bases; J trimming: 5 bases; junction bases outside the gene matches: 3. CDR3 length: 13 amino acids. The chain's CDR3 is CSVDRGYTGELFF. In DNA, the CDR3 is TGCAGCGTTGACAGGGGGTATACCGGGGAGCTGTTTTTT.

CDR3 in DNA: TGCGCCAACGGGAGGGGGCGAGGCCCCAACACTGAAGCTTTCTTT. Translating it yields CANGRGRGPNTEAFF. V is TRBV23-1 and J is TRBJ1-1; 7 bases fit TRBD1. TRBV23-1 is sorted into the ORF group, with uncertain function. V shed 10 bases, J shed 2 bases, and the junction held 13 bases outside the gene matches. This CDR3 has 15 residues.

This chain uses TRBV7-8 with TRBJ2-3; TRBD2 agrees at 9 bases. The ends lost 6 bases at V and 1 base at J; junction bases unmatched: 8. The germline gives CDR1 SGHVS, CDR2 FQNEAQ. This CDR3 spans 16 amino acids. For the CDR3, the DNA is TGTGCCAGCAGTCCCACCCGGACTAGCGGCACAGATACGCAGTATTTT. It codes for CASSPTRTSGTDTQYF. The whole variable domain, filled in from reference TRBV7-8 and TRBJ2-3, reads GAGVSQSPRYKVAKRGQDVALRCDPISGHVSLFWYQQALGQGPEFLTYFQNEAQLDKSGLPSDRFFAERPEGSVSTLKIQRTQQEDSAVYLCASSPTRTSGTDTQYFGPGTRLTVL.

This chain uses TRBV5-1 with TRBJ2-3, with D uncertain. Between the trimmed V and J ends, which lost 0 bases and 0 bases, there was a span of 11 bases. Germline V CDR1 and CDR2: SGHRS, YFSETQ. The CDR3 has 16 amino acids. The CDR3 region is CASSLGAGTSTDTQYF. CDR3 sequence (DNA): TGCGCCAGCAGCTTGGGGGCAGGAACTAGCACAGATACGCAGTATTTT.

This clone showed up just a few times. The chain recombines TRBV7-8 with TRBJ1-4; 7 bases map to TRBD1. This CDR3 contains 15 residues. The germline CDR1 and CDR2 sequences are SGHVS and FQNEAQ. With V trimmed by 5 bases and J by 8 bases, 11 bases remained unmatched. The CDR3 loop is CASSPRHRGDEKLFF. The CDR3 region has the DNA TGTGCCAGCAGCCCCCGCCACAGGGGAGACGAAAAACTGTTTTTT.

CDR3 DNA: TGTGCCAGCAGCTTAGCGCATTCGAGGGAACCTAATCAGCCCCAGCATTTT. Protein sequence: CASSLAHSREPNQPQHF. The gene calls are TRBV7-9 and TRBJ1-5, with D unclear. CDR3 length equals 17 residues. CDR1 and CDR2 (germline): SEHNR, FQNEAQ (reference sequence). Trimming left V 0 bases short and J 4 bases short, with 16 bases between.

The rearrangement uses TRBV19 and TRBJ1-2; TRBD1 is a possible D gene (6 bases). Germline lookup yields CDR1 LNHDA and CDR2 SQIVND (reference sequence). This CDR3 has 14 residues. Trimming pared 5 bases from V and 1 base from J, leaving 11 bases between. DNA for the CDR3: TGTGCCAGTAGTTCTGGGACATTTAACTATGGCTACACCTTC. Translated, it gives CASSSGTFNYGYTF.

The rearrangement joins TRBV6-2 or TRBV6-3 to TRBJ1-1; 7 nucleotides align to TRBD1. CDR3 length: 15 amino acids. CDR1 is MNHEY and CDR2 is SVGEGT in the germline V gene. The J segment lost 3 bases and the V segment lost 8 bases, leaving 12 bases of the junction unmatched. In DNA, the CDR3 is TGTGCCAGCGCTTACTCGGGGACAGCAGACACTGAAGCTTTCTTT. It specifies CASAYSGTADTEAFF.

The V gene is TRBV18, the J gene TRBJ1-1; possibly TRBD1 for D (5 bases). Between the trimmed V and J ends, which lost 3 bases and 9 bases, there was a span of 20 bases. Germline assignment: CDR1 KGHSH and CDR2 LQKENI. This CDR3 comprises 15 residues. In nucleotides, the CDR3 is TGTGCCAGCTCACCTCCAACAGGTAATATTGGGAAAGCTTTCTTT. Amino acids: CASSPPTGNIGKAFF.

The genes are TRBV6-5 and TRBJ1-6, with D perhaps matching TRBD1 (6 bases). Germline V CDR1 and CDR2: MNHEY, SVGAGI. This CDR3 has 16 amino acids. Between the trimmed V and J ends, which lost 2 bases and 0 bases, there was a span of 8 bases. In nucleotides, the CDR3 is TGTGCCAGCAGTTACGACAGGAGCTCCTATAATTCACCCCTCCACTTT. This gives the protein CASSYDRSSYNSPLHF.

The chain links TRBV15 to TRBJ1-1; TRBD1 might be the D (5 bases). This CDR3 comprises 13 residues. The ends were cut back, 5 bases at V and 8 bases at J, with 15 bases in the middle. Germline V gene lookup returns CDR1 LNHNV and CDR2 YYDKDF (reference sequence). The CDR3, as DNA: TGTGCCACCAGCGAAACCAGGGCGGTGGAAGCTTTCTTT. This gives the protein CATSETRAVEAFF.

The rearrangement uses TRBV19 and TRBJ1-4, with D uncertain. Looked up from germline, CDR1 is LNHDA and CDR2 is SQIVND (reference sequence). The CDR3 is 14 residues long. V lost 1 base and J 8 bases, leaving 11 bases between the germline ends. CDR3: CASSIGQNSEKLFF. DNA of the CDR3: TGTGCCAGTAGTATAGGTCAGAATTCGGAAAAACTGTTTTTT.

V gene TRBV4-3 combines with J gene TRBJ1-2, with TRBD1 matching over 7 bases. V lost 5 bases to trimming and J lost 6 bases; unmatched junction nucleotides: 6. Germline V CDR1 and CDR2: LGHNA, YSLEER. This CDR3 has 13 residues. CDR3 in amino acids: CASSVRTGDGYTF. The CDR3 DNA sequence: TGCGCCAGCAGCGTCCGAACAGGGGATGGCTACACCTTC.

This chain uses TRBV6-6 with TRBJ2-2, with 7 bases identical to TRBD1. The length of the CDR3 is 14 residues. Germline CDR1 MNHNY, CDR2 SVGAGI (reference sequence). The V and J ends lost 9 bases and 3 bases, in that order; junction bases with no gene match: 7. CDR3 coding DNA: TGTGCCAGTACTCGACAGGGCGACACCGGGGAGCTGTTTTTT. Protein product: CASTRQGDTGELFF.

V and J are TRBV3-1 (or the pseudogene TRBV3-2) and TRBJ1-1, with D tentatively TRBD1 (5 bases). Trimming pared 0 bases from V and 6 bases from J, leaving 14 bases between. CDR1 is LGHDT and CDR2 is YNNKEL in the germline V gene (reference sequence). This CDR3 spans 15 amino acids. Here the CDR3 DNA reads TGTGCCAGCAGCCAAGAACGACAGCGGGGGTCTGAAGCTTTCTTT. Its protein is CASSQERQRGSEAFF.

This sequence joins TRBV9 and TRBJ2-5, with D perhaps matching TRBD2 (5 bases). Trimming pared 4 bases from V and 4 bases from J, leaving 20 bases between. The CDR3 loop spans 16 amino acids. Germline CDR1 reads SGDLS; CDR2 reads YYNGEE. CDR3 DNA: TGTGCCAGCAGCCCCGAACCCGAGGGATCCGTAGAGACCCAGTACTTC. Its protein is CASSPEPEGSVETQYF.

V gene TRBV19 combines with J gene TRBJ1-5, with D uncertain. The CDR3 extends over 13 amino acids. CDR1 is LNHDA, CDR2 SQIVND, per germline (reference sequence). V was clipped by 5 bases and J by 5 bases, with 10 bases between them. CDR3 in amino acids: CASSPSGYQPQHF. CDR3 nucleotide sequence: TGTGCCAGTAGTCCGTCAGGTTATCAGCCCCAGCATTTT.

Remarks on this clone: A much larger clone differs from this one at a single base, so this may be a read error. V usage is TRBV19 and J usage is TRBJ2-3; D unclear. This CDR3 comprises 12 residues. The germline V gene has CDR1 LNHDA and CDR2 SQIVND (reference sequence). CDR3 sequence (DNA): TGTGTCAGTAGTCCGGGTTCAGATACGCAGTATTTT. Translation: CVSSPGSDTQYF.

This clone was seen a single time. The J gene is TRBJ2-3, the V gene TRBV19, with TRBD2 matching over 7 bases. This CDR3 contains 14 residues. The junction had 5 bases not matched to a gene; V was cut back by 7 bases and J by 1 base. Germline-derived CDR1 and CDR2 are LNHDA and SQIVND (reference sequence). CDR3 loop: CASTSGPRTDTQYF. CDR3 in DNA: TGTGCCAGTACTAGCGGCCCACGCACAGATACGCAGTATTTT.

The chain carries TRBV25-1 and TRBJ1-3, with unresolved D. Trimming removed 0 bases at V and 0 bases at J, with 15 bases between. This CDR3 has 18 residues. Per the germline V gene, CDR1 is MGHDK and CDR2 is SYGVNS. The CDR3 is CASSEYLVKGSSGNTIYF. The CDR3 DNA reads as TGTGCCAGCAGTGAATATCTAGTTAAAGGGAGCTCTGGAAACACCATATATTTT.